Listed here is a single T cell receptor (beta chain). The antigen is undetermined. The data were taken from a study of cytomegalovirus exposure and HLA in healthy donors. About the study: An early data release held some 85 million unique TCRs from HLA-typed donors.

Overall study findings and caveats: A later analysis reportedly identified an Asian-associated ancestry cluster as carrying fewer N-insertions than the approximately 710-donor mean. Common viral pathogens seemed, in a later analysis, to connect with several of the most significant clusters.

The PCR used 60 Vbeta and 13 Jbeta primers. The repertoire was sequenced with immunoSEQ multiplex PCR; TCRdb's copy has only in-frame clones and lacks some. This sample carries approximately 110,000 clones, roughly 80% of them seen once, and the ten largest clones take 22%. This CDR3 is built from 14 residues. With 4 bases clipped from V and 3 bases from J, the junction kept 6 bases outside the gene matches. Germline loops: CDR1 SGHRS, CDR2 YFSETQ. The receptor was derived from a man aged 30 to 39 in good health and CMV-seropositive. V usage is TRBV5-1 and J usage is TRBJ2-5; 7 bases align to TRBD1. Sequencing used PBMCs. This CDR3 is CASSRVGGEETQYF. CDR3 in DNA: TGCGCCAGCAGCCGAGTAGGGGGCGAAGAGACCCAGTACTTC.